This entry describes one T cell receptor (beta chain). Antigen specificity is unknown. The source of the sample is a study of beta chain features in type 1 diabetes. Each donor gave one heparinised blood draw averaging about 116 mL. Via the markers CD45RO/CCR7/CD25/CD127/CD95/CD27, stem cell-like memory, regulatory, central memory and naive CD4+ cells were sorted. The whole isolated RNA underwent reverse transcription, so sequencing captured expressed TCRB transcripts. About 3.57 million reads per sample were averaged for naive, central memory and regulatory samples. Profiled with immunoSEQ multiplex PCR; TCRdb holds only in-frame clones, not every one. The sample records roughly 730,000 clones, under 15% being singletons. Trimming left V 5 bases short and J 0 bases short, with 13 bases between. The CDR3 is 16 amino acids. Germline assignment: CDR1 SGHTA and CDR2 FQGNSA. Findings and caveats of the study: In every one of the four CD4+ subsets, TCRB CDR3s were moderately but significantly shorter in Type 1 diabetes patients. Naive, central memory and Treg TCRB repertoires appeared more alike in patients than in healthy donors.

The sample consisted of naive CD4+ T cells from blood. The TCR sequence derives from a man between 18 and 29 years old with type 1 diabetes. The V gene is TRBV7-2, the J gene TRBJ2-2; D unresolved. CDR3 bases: TGTGCCAGCAGCCCGAGGAGACTCGCGAACACCGGGGAGCTGTTTTTT. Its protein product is CASSPRRLANTGELFF. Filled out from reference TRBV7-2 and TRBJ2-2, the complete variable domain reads GAGVSQSPSNKVTEKGKDVELRCDPISGHTALYWYRQSLGQGLEFLIYFQGNSAPDKSGLPSDRFSAERTGGSVSTLTIQRTQQEDSAVYLCASSPRRLANTGELFFGEGSRLTVL.